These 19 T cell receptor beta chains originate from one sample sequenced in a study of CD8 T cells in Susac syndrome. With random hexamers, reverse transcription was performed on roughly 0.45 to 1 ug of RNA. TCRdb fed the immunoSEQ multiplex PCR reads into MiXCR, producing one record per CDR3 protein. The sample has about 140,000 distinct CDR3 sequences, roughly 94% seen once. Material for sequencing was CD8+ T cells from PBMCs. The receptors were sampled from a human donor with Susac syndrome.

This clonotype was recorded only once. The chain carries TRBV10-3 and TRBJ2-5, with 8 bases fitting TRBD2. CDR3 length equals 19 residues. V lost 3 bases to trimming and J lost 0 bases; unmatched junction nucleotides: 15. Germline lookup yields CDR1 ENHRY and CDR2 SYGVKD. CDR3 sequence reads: CAISDPDGLTSAYQETQYF. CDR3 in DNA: TGTGCCATCAGTGACCCCGACGGGTTGACTAGCGCGTACCAAGAGACCCAGTACTTC.

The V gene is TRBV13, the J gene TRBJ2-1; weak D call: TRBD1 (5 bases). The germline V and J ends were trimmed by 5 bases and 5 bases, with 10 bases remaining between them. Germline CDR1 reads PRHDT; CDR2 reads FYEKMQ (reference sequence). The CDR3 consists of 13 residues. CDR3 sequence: CASSPPQDNEQFF. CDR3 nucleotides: TGTGCCAGCAGCCCGCCACAGGACAATGAGCAGTTCTTC. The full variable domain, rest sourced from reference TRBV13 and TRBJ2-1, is AAGVIQSPRHLIKEKRETATLKCYPIPRHDTVYWYQQGPGQDPQFLISFYEKMQSDKGSIPDRFSAQQFSDYHSELNMSSLELGDSALYFCASSPPQDNEQFFGPGTRLTVL.

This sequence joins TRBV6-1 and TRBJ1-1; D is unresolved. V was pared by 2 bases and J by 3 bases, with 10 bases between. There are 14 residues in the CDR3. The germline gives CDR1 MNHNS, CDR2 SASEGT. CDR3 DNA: TGTGCCAGCAGTGAATCCCCACCAGACACTGAAGCTTTCTTT. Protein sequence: CASSESPPDTEAFF.

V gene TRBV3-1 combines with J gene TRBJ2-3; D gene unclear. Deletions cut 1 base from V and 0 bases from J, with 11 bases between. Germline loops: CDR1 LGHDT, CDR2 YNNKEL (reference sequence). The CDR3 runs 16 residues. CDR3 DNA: TGTGCCAGCAGCCAAGCCGAGGTAGGGAGCACAGATACGCAGTATTTT. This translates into CASSQAEVGSTDTQYF.

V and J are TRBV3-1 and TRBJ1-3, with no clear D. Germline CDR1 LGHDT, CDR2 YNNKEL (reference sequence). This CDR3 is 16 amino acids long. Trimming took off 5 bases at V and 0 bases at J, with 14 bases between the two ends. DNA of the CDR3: TGTGCCAGCAGCTACCAAGCAGAGAGCTCTGGAAACACCATATATTTT. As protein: CASSYQAESSGNTIYF.

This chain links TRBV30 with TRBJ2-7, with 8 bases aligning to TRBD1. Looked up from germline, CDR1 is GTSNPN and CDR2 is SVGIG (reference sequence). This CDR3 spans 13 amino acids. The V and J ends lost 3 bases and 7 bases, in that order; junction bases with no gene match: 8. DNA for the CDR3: TGTGCCTGGAGAATCAGACAGGGGTGGGAGCAGTACTTC. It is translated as CAWRIRQGWEQYF.

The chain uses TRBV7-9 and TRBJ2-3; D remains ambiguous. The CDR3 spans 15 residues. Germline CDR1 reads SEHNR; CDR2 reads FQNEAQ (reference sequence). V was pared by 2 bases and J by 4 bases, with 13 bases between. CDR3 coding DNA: TGTGCCAGCAGCTTACCAGAAGCTAGTCCAGATACGCAGTATTTT. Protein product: CASSLPEASPDTQYF.

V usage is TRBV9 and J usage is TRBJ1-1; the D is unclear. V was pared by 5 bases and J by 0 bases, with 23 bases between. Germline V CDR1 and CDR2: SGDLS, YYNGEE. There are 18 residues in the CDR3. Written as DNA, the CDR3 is TGTGCCAGCAGTCACACTTTGGGCAGCTCAACAATGAACACTGAAGCTTTCTTT. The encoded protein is CASSHTLGSSTMNTEAFF. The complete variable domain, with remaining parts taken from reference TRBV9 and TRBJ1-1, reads DSGVTQTPKHLITATGQRVTLRCSPRSGDLSVYWYQQSLDQGLQFLIQYYNGEERAKGNILERFSAQQFPDLHSELNLSSLELGDSALYFCASSHTLGSSTMNTEAFFGQGTRLTVV.

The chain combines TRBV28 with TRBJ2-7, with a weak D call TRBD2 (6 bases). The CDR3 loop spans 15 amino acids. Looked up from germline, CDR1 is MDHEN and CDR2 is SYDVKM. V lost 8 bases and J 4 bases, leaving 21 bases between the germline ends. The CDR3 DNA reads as TGTGCCAGCTTTACGAGCGGGCGCTCCCCGTACGAGCAGTACTTC. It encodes CASFTSGRSPYEQYF.

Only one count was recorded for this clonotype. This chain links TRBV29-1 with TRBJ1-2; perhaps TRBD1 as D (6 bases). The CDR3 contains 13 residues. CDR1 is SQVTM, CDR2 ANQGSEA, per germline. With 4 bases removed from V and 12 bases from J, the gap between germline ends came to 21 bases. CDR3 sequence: CSVGVGGALQDTF. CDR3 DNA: TGCAGCGTTGGTGTAGGGGGGGCTCTACAAGACACCTTC. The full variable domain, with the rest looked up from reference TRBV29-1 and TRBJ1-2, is SAVISQKPSRDICQRGTSLTIQCQVDSQVTMMFWYRQQPGQSLTLIATANQGSEATYESGFVIDKFPISRPNLTFSTLTVSNMSPEDSSIYLCSVGVGGALQDTFGSGTRLTVV.

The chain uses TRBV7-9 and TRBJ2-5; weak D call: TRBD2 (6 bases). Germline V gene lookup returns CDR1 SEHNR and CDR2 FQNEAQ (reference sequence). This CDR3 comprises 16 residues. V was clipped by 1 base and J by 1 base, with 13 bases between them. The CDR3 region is CASSLGARDSQETQYF. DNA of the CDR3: TGTGCCAGCAGCTTAGGCGCTCGGGACTCCCAAGAGACCCAGTACTTC.

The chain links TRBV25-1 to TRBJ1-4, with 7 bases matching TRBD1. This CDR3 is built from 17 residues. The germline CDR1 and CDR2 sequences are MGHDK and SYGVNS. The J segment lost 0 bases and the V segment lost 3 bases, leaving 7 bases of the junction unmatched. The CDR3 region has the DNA TGTGCCAGCAGTGACGACAGGGCAGGAACAACTAATGAAAAACTGTTTTTT. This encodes CASSDDRAGTTNEKLFF.

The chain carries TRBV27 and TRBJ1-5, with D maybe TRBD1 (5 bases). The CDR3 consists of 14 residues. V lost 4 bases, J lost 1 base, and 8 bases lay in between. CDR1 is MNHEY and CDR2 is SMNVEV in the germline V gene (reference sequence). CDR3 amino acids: CASSSAGSNQPQHF. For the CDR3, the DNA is TGTGCCAGCAGTTCCGCAGGGAGCAATCAGCCCCAGCATTTT.

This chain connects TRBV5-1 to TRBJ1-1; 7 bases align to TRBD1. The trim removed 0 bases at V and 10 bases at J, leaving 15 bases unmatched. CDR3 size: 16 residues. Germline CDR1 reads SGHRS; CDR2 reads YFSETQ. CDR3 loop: CASSLGGGEFTPRAFF. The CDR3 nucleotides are TGCGCCAGCAGCTTGGGAGGGGGCGAATTTACCCCTCGAGCTTTCTTT.

As DNA, the CDR3 is TGTGCCAGCAGTTTGATAGACGATACGCAGTATTTT. Translating gives CASSLIDDTQYF. The chain links TRBV28 to TRBJ2-3; no reliable D call. Germline loops: CDR1 MDHEN, CDR2 SYDVKM. The CDR3 extends over 12 amino acids. V lost 3 bases to trimming and J lost 6 bases, with 7 bases between them.

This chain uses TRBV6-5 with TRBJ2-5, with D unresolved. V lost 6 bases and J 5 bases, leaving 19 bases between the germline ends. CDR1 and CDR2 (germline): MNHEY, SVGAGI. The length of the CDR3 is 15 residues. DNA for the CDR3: TGTGCCAGCAGCCCCAGGCGCTATCTGGAGGAGACCCAGTACTTC. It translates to CASSPRRYLEETQYF.

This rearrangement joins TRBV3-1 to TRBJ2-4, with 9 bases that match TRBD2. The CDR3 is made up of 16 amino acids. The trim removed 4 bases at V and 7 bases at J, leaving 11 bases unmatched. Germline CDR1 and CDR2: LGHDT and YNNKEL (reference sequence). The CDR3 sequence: CASSPLLPSGANIQYF. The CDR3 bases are TGTGCCAGCAGCCCTCTGCTCCCTAGCGGGGCTAACATTCAGTACTTC.

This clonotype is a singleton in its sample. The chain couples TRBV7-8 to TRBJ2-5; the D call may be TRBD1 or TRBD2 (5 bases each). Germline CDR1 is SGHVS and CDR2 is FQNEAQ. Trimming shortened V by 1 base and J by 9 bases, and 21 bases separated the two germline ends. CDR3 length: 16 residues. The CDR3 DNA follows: TGTGCCAGCAGCTTAGGGGACCGGGACCCAACGCGAGCCCAGTACTTC. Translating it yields CASSLGDRDPTRAQYF.

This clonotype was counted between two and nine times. The CDR3 nucleotides read TGTGCCAGCAGTTACACGGACCAGGTTGGGACCCAGTACTTC. This encodes CASSYTDQVGTQYF. This chain joins TRBV6-2 or TRBV6-3 and TRBJ2-5; D gene unclear. V was pared by 2 bases and J by 7 bases, with 14 bases between. CDR1 and CDR2 from the germline V gene are MNHEY and SVGEGT. CDR3 length: 14 residues.